This record concerns one TCR beta chain sequence. Authors' analysis steps: Estimates of nucleated cell counts were drawn from the amplification of reference gene primers. Sequenced by immunoSEQ multiplex PCR; TCRdb stores in-frame clones only, minus some. V, J and clone size derive from that table, while D and trimming were established from the DNA sequence. Of roughly 68,000 clones listed, less than 85% are singletons. The data were taken from a study of blood T cell repertoires in COVID-19. On the study more broadly: Acute and convalescent COVID-19 samples came from the United States, Italy and Spain. T cells, B-cell-depleted T cells, or PBMCs supplied cDNA or gDNA.

Germline lookup yields CDR1 LNHDA and CDR2 SQIVND (reference sequence). The CDR3 is 15 amino acids. Trimming left V 3 bases short and J 0 bases short, with 11 bases between. The sample consisted of peripheral blood. The TCR sequence derives from a woman at least 80 years old with acute or convalescent COVID-19. This chain joins TRBV19 and TRBJ1-2, with D maybe TRBD1 (5 bases). The CDR3 nucleotides are TGTGCCAGTAGTATCAGGCGCAGGGCTAACTATGGCTACACCTTC. Translation gives CASSIRRRANYGYTF.